This T cell receptor beta chain was captured by sequencing in a study of cytotoxic CD8 clonotypes in ibrutinib-treated CLL. Study-wide background: Within the patient group, under 12 were relapsed/refractory and 15 treatment-naive, and 17 were IGHV unmutated.

As to this clone: What it binds is unknown.

CDR3 length equals 16 residues. Trimming shortened V by 0 bases and J by 4 bases, and 18 bases separated the two germline ends. Germline CDR1 SQVTM, CDR2 ANQGSEA. Sequencing used immunoSEQ multiplex PCR; TCRdb keeps in-frame clones, though not all of them. The sample consists of hundreds of thousands of clones, under 75% of them appearing once. General study points: Baseline values of clonality outstripped age-matched healthy donors and followed circulating CD8+ T-cell counts.

Specimen: PBMCs, collected after 24 months of ibrutinib treatment. The TCR comes from a human donor with chronic lymphocytic leukemia. The genes are TRBV29-1 and TRBJ2-5, with D possibly being TRBD1 or TRBD2 (5 bases each). CDR3 amino acids: CSVEEVRDPFGETQYF. In DNA, the CDR3 is TGCAGCGTTGAAGAGGTCCGGGACCCCTTTGGAGAGACCCAGTACTTC.